One sample yielded the 18 T cell receptor beta chains listed below, sequenced in a study of T cells in Graves' hyperthyroidism and ophthalmopathy (dated by TCRdb to the late 2010s). The library was obtained by multiplex PCR. TCRdb records Illumina HiSeq 2000 as the sequencer. The TCR beta CDR3 regions were amplified from RNA transcripts. The TCR CDR3 was subjected to a first round of RT-PCR using the HTBI primer set and the Qiagen OneStep RT-PCR kit. TCRdb reprocessed the public reads (quality trimming at Q25 with fastp, clone calling with MiXCR) and kept in-frame beta chains. Every distinct CDR3 protein forms one entry, paired with its most common genes and DNA. Present in this sample are 250,000 to 300,000 distinct CDR3 sequences, roughly 15% of which were seen just once. The ten most abundant clones make up about an eighth of the sample. Sequencing was performed on blood. Receptors were obtained from a woman aged 40 to 50 with Graves' hyperthyroidism that later progressed to Graves' ophthalmopathy.

This clonotype was seen more than once but under ten times. This chain joins TRBV5-1 and TRBJ2-1; 10 positions match TRBD2. This CDR3 has 17 residues. Unmatched junction bases numbered 9, after V lost 2 bases and J lost 4 bases. In germline, CDR1 is SGHRS, CDR2 YFSETQ. The CDR3 DNA reads as TGCGCCAGCAGCTTCGGCCTCGGACTAGCGGATTACAATGAGCAGTTCTTC. Its protein is CASSFGLGLADYNEQFF.

This clonotype occurred many times. The CDR3 loop is CASRYGQGLYEQYF. The DNA of the CDR3 is TGTGCCAGCAGATACGGACAGGGTCTCTACGAGCAGTACTTC. The rearrangement joins TRBV28 to TRBJ2-7, with 8 bases that match TRBD1. In germline, CDR1 is MDHEN, CDR2 SYDVKM. V lost 6 bases and J lost 3; bases outside the gene matches: 7. The CDR3 is made up of 14 amino acids.

In this sample, this clonotype turned up many times. The chain employs TRBV10-3 and TRBJ2-3, with 8 positions matching TRBD1. The CDR3 extends over 15 amino acids. Germline V gives CDR1 ENHRY, CDR2 SYGVKD. The junction had 4 bases not matched to a gene; V was cut back by 2 bases and J by 3 bases. CDR3 protein: CAISEPGGRTDTQYF. Here the CDR3 DNA reads TGTGCCATCAGTGAGCCAGGGGGCAGGACAGATACGCAGTATTTT.

This clonotype was recorded many times. The rearrangement uses TRBV11-2 and TRBJ2-7, with D tentatively TRBD1 or TRBD2 (6 bases each). Trimming took off 0 bases at V and 1 base at J, with 13 bases between the two ends. From germline, CDR1 is SGHAT and CDR2 FQNNGV. This CDR3 comprises 16 residues. For the CDR3, the DNA is TGTGCCAGCAGCTTAGACCGGGGGCGGGGATCCTACGAGCAGTACTTC. As protein: CASSLDRGRGSYEQYF. Drawing the rest from reference TRBV11-2 and TRBJ2-7, the complete variable domain is EAGVAQSPRYKIIEKRQSVAFWCNPISGHATLYWYQQILGQGPKLLIQFQNNGVVDDSQLPKDRFSAERLKGVDSTLKIQPAKLEDSAVYLCASSLDRGRGSYEQYFGPGTRLTVT.

This clonotype has more than one count but fewer than ten. This chain connects TRBV6-4 to TRBJ2-1; 8 bases match TRBD2. This CDR3 is built from 16 residues. From germline, CDR1 is MRHNA and CDR2 SNTAGT. V lost 2 bases and J lost 0; bases outside the gene matches: 3. The CDR3 loop reads CASSDVAGSSYNEQFF. The CDR3 region has the DNA TGTGCCAGCAGTGACGTAGCGGGAAGCTCCTACAATGAGCAGTTCTTC.

This clonotype was seen many times. The rearrangement joins TRBV28 to TRBJ2-7; 10 nucleotides match TRBD1. The CDR3 extends over 15 amino acids. Trimming cost V 5 bases and J 0 bases; bases outside gene matches: 4. Germline CDR1 MDHEN, CDR2 SYDVKM. The CDR3 DNA reads TGTGCCAGCAGTATCCGGACAGGGGGCTCCTACGAGCAGTACTTC. This codes for CASSIRTGGSYEQYF.

In its sample, this clonotype was seen many times. CDR3 nucleotides: TGTGCCAGCAACTCGGACAGCGGCTATGGCTACACCTTC. The encoded protein is CASNSDSGYGYTF. The chain recombines TRBV28 with TRBJ1-2; D is perhaps TRBD1 (6 bases). Germline V lookup: CDR1 MDHEN, CDR2 SYDVKM. Trimming pared 7 bases from V and 4 bases from J, leaving 13 bases between. This CDR3 comprises 13 residues.

At least ten counts were recorded for this clonotype. This chain uses TRBV28 with TRBJ2-4; D is possibly TRBD1 or TRBD2 (5 bases each). CDR1 and CDR2 (germline): MDHEN, SYDVKM. CDR3 length: 15 residues. The V end lost 2 bases, the J end lost 0 bases, and 8 bases lay between the germline ends. The CDR3 spells CASSLGTLAKNIQYF. In nucleotides, the CDR3 is TGTGCCAGCAGTTTAGGGACCCTAGCCAAAAACATTCAGTACTTC.

This clonotype was detected many times. V is TRBV28 and J is TRBJ2-3; no definite D call. This CDR3 contains 15 residues. The germline V gene encodes CDR1 MDHEN and CDR2 SYDVKM. Trimming removed 3 bases from V and 1 base from J, with 11 bases in between. This CDR3 is CASSFSEIRTDTQYF. CDR3 DNA sequence: TGTGCCAGCAGTTTTTCGGAAATCCGCACAGATACGCAGTATTTT.

V is TRBV7-9 and J is TRBJ2-7; D is undetermined. The CDR3 has 12 residues. In germline, CDR1 is SEHNR, CDR2 FQNEAQ (reference sequence). V was shortened by 1 base and J by 6 bases, with 7 bases between the two germline ends. CDR3 in DNA: TGTGCCAGCAGCTTAGGGGCAGCCGAGCAGTACTTC. It is translated as CASSLGAAEQYF.

This clonotype was detected many times. The chain has TRBV20-1 and TRBJ2-5; D gene unclear. The CDR3 length is 16 residues. Trimming removed 2 bases at V and 5 bases at J, with 21 bases between. Germline CDR1 reads DFQATT; CDR2 reads SNEGSKA (reference sequence). This chain's CDR3 is CSARSPLRAVQETQYF. CDR3 sequence (DNA): TGCAGTGCTAGATCCCCCCTAAGGGCGGTCCAGGAGACCCAGTACTTC.

This clonotype was seen ten or more times. J is TRBJ2-1 and V is TRBV28; D uncertain. The germline gives CDR1 MDHEN, CDR2 SYDVKM. The V end was cut by 7 bases, the J end by 6 bases, with 7 bases between. The CDR3 contains 11 residues. The CDR3 loop reads CASTGINEQFF. CDR3 in DNA: TGTGCCAGCACAGGTATCAATGAGCAGTTCTTC.

Ten or more counts support this clonotype. V gene TRBV4-1 combines with J gene TRBJ2-5; perhaps TRBD2 as D (6 bases). V lost 1 base, J lost 5 bases, and 17 bases lay in between. CDR3 length: 16 amino acids. Germline V gives CDR1 MGHRA, CDR2 YSYEKL. Written as DNA, the CDR3 is TGCGCCAGCAGCCAAGTAGTCGGGAGATCCCGTGAGACCCAGTACTTC. This gives the protein CASSQVVGRSRETQYF.

Regarding this clonotype: At one end the junction does not follow the germline gene, possibly because of a read error. The genes are TRBV14 and TRBJ2-1; TRBD2 aligns across 7 bases. The V gene's germline CDR1 is SGHDN and CDR2 FVKESK. The CDR3 contains 18 residues. The CDR3 sequence is CASSQILFSMGGPGEQIF. Here the CDR3 DNA reads TGTGCCAGCAGCCAAATTCTTTTTTCGATGGGAGGGCCGGGGGAGCAGATCTTC.

As to this clonotype: With a much larger clone just one base away, this may be a read error. The CDR3 sequence: CASSRRQGLGYTF. CDR3 DNA: TGTGCCAGCAGCCGACGACAGGGCCTTGGCTACACCTTC. The chain links TRBV3-1 to TRBJ1-2; 7 nucleotides align to TRBD1. The V gene end was trimmed by 4 bases and the J gene end by 7 bases; junction bases not matched to a gene: 6. This CDR3 is 13 amino acids long. Germline assignment: CDR1 LGHDT and CDR2 YNNKEL (reference sequence).

Many counts were recorded for this clonotype. The rearrangement joins TRBV20-1 to TRBJ1-2, with D perhaps TRBD1 (5 bases). Germline V gene data show CDR1 as DFQATT and CDR2 as SNEGSKA (reference sequence). The CDR3 runs 13 residues. V dropped 5 bases and J dropped 5 bases, with 15 bases sitting between them. CDR3 in amino acids: CSAWSGISYGYTF. In DNA form, the CDR3 reads TGCAGTGCTTGGTCAGGGATATCTTATGGCTACACCTTC.

There are many counts of this clonotype. The gene calls are TRBV28 and TRBJ2-7; weak D call: TRBD2 (5 bases). CDR3 length equals 14 residues. The V and J ends lost 3 bases and 4 bases respectively, with 13 bases between them. Germline V gene sequence: CDR1 MDHEN, CDR2 SYDVKM. CDR3: CASSFRGSGYEQYF. Here the CDR3 DNA reads TGTGCCAGCAGTTTTCGAGGGAGTGGATACGAGCAGTACTTC.

This clonotype has just a few counts. The chain recombines TRBV9 with TRBJ2-3; 10 nucleotides match TRBD2. This CDR3 has 15 amino acids. Germline V gives CDR1 SGDLS, CDR2 YYNGEE. The ends lost 1 base at V and 8 bases at J; junction bases unmatched: 7. The CDR3 bases are TGTGCCAGCAGCGTAATTTCTAGCGGGAGCCCTACGCAGTATTTT. Its translation is CASSVISSGSPTQYF.